Listed below are T cell receptor beta chains from one sample, sequenced in a study of T-cell memory formation after mild COVID-19. TCRdb recomputed calls from the 5' RACE reads with MiXCR, one row per CDR3 protein. The table has 400,000 to 550,000 distinct CDR3 sequences, roughly 23% seen once. Source material: PBMCs or a T cell subset sorted from them (not recorded which). Source of these receptors: an adult woman who had mild COVID-19 (a few samples of this study predate the infection). Cell type and time point are not known. The CDR3 runs from the conserved cysteine through the conserved F or W.

J gene: TRBJ2-3
V gene: TRBV20-1
CDR3 protein: CSARGLARADTQYF

J gene: TRBJ1-4
V gene: TRBV4-2
CDR3 protein: CASSQELGAYEKLFF

J gene: TRBJ2-1
V gene: TRBV11-2
CDR3 protein: CASSLVGTTLAGSIAHEQFF

J gene: TRBJ2-4
V gene: TRBV20-1
CDR3 protein: CSAILAGLAKNIQYF

J gene: TRBJ1-2
V gene: TRBV10-3
CDR3 protein: CAISGSGRYGYTF

J gene: TRBJ1-2
V gene: TRBV29-1
CDR3 protein: CSVELLTGFGYTF

J gene: TRBJ2-1
V gene: TRBV12-3/TRBV12-4
CDR3 protein: CASSPRGQGTNEQFF

J gene: TRBJ2-5
V gene: TRBV6-5
CDR3 protein: CASSPRDGQETQYF

J gene: TRBJ1-1
V gene: TRBV5-6
CDR3 protein: CASSPHDRDLNTEAFF

J gene: TRBJ2-3
V gene: TRBV20-1
CDR3 protein: CSARGDTTEYF

J gene: TRBJ2-1
V gene: TRBV19
CDR3 protein: CASSMWSGSRDEQFF

J gene: TRBJ2-1
V gene: TRBV24-1
CDR3 protein: CATSDFKGSEEQFF

J gene: TRBJ2-4
V gene: TRBV7-9
CDR3 protein: CASSLDWLAKNIQYF

J gene: TRBJ2-5
V gene: TRBV29-1
CDR3 protein: CSASNRGRETQYF

J gene: TRBJ2-3
V gene: TRBV7-3
CDR3 protein: CASSPSGGKTSTDTQYF

J gene: TRBJ1-2
V gene: TRBV5-1
CDR3 protein: CASSPDPRDLRGYTF

J gene: TRBJ2-7
V gene: TRBV18
CDR3 protein: CASSPRRGDPYEQYF

J gene: TRBJ1-1
V gene: TRBV7-8
CDR3 protein: CASSQQGGGLNTEAFF

J gene: TRBJ2-2
V gene: TRBV5-5
CDR3 protein: CASSRMGARELFF

J gene: TRBJ2-7
V gene: TRBV12-3/TRBV12-4
CDR3 protein: CASSSRASYEQYF

J gene: TRBJ1-2
V gene: TRBV10-3
CDR3 protein: CAISATWGGDGYTF

J gene: TRBJ1-6
V gene: TRBV12-3/TRBV12-4
CDR3 protein: CASMEGGSYNSPLHF

J gene: TRBJ2-3
V gene: TRBV18
CDR3 protein: CASSPGGEDTQYF

J gene: TRBJ2-7
V gene: TRBV11-2
CDR3 protein: CASSLGGQAEQYF

J gene: TRBJ1-4
V gene: TRBV6-1
CDR3 protein: CASSEGTGITNEKLFF

J gene: TRBJ2-7
V gene: TRBV4-1
CDR3 protein: CASSQVGDRNSYEQYF

J gene: TRBJ2-7
V gene: TRBV12-3/TRBV12-4
CDR3 protein: CASRPSGGVSYEQYF

J gene: TRBJ2-3
V gene: TRBV11-2
CDR3 protein: CASSLVRTTDTQYF

J gene: TRBJ1-4
V gene: TRBV7-2
CDR3 protein: CASSPRQGNEKLFF

J gene: TRBJ2-7
V gene: TRBV6-6
CDR3 protein: CASLPLAGAYEQYF

J gene: TRBJ2-6
V gene: TRBV7-2
CDR3 protein: CASSFGVPGANVLTF

J gene: TRBJ2-2
V gene: TRBV7-9
CDR3 protein: CASSPVAAHLSQNTGELFF